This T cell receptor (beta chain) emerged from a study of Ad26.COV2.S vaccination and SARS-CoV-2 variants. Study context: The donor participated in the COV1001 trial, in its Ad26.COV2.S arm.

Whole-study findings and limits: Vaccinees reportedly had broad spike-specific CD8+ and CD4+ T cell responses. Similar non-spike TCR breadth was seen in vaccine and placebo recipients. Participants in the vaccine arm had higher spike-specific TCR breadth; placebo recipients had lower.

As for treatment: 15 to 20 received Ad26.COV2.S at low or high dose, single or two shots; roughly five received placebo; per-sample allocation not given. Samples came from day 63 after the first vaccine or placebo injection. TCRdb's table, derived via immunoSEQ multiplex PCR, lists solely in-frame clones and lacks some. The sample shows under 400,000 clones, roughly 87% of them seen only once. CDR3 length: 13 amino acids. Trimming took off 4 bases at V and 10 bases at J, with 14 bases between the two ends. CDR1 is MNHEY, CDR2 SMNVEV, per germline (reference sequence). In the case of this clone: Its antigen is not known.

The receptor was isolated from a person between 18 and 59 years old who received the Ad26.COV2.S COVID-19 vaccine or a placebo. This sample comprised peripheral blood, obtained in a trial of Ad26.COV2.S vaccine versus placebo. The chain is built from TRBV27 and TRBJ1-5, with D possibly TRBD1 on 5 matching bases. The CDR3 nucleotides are TGTGCCAGCAGTTGGTCGGCAGGGCAACCCCAGCATTTT. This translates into CASSWSAGQPQHF.